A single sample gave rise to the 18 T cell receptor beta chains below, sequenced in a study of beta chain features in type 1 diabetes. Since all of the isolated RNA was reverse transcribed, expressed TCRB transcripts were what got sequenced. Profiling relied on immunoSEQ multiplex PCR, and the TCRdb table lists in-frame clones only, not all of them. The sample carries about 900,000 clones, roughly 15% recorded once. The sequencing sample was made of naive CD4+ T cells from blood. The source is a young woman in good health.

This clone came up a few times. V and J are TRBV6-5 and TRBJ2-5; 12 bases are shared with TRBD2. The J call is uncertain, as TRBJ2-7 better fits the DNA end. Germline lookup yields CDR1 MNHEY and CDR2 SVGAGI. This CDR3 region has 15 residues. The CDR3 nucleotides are TGTGCCAGCAGTTACCTAGCGGGAGGGCCCTACGAGCAGTACTTC. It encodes CASSYLAGGPYEQYF.

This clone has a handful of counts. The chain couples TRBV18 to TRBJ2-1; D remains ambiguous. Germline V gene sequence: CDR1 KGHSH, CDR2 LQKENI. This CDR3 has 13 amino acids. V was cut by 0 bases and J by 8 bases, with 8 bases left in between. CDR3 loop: CASSPPVVDEQFF. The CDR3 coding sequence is TGTGCCAGCTCACCACCTGTTGTCGATGAGCAGTTCTTC. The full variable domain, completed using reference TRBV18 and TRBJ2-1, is NAGVMQNPRHLVRRRGQEARLRCSPMKGHSHVYWYRQLPEEGLKFMVYLQKENIIDESGMPKERFSAEFPKEGPSILRIQQVVRGDSAAYFCASSPPVVDEQFFGPGTRLTVL.

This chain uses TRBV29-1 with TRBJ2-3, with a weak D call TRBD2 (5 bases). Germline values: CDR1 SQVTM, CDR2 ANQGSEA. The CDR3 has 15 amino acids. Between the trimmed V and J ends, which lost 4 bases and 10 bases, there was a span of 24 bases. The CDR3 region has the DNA TGCAGCGTTGCCCGGGGAGCCGGCTTAGGGATGGCGCAGTATTTT. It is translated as CSVARGAGLGMAQYF.

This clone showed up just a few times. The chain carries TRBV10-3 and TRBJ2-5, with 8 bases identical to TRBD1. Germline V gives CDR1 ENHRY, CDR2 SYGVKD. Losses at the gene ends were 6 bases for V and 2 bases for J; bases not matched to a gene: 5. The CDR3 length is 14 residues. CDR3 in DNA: TGTGCCATCAGCGCTGGGACAGGTCAAGAGACCCAGTACTTC. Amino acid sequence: CAISAGTGQETQYF.

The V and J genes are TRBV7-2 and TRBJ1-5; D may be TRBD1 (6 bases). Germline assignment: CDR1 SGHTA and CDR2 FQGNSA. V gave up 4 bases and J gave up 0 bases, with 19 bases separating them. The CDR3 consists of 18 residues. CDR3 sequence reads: CASSSPLQGGDSNQPQHF. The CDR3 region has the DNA TGTGCCAGCAGCTCGCCCTTGCAAGGGGGTGATAGCAATCAGCCCCAGCATTTT.

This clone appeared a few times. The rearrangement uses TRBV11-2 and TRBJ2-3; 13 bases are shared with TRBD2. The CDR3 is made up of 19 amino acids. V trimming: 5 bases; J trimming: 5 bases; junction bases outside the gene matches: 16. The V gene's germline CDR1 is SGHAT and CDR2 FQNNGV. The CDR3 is CASSPGGVGLAGVGDTQYF. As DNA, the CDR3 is TGTGCCAGCAGCCCGGGAGGGGTAGGACTAGCGGGAGTTGGAGATACGCAGTATTTT.

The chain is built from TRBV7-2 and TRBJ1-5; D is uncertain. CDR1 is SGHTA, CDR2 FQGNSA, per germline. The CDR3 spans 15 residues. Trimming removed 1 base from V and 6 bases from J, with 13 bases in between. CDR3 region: CASSLGQVFSQPQHF. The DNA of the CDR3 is TGTGCCAGCAGCTTAGGGCAGGTGTTTTCTCAGCCCCAGCATTTT.

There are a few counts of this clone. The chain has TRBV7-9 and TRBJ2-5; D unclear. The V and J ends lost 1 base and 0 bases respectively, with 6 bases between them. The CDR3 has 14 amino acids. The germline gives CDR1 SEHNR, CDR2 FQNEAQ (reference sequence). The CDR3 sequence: CASSLGYNQETQYF. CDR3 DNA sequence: TGTGCCAGCAGCTTAGGTTATAACCAAGAGACCCAGTACTTC.

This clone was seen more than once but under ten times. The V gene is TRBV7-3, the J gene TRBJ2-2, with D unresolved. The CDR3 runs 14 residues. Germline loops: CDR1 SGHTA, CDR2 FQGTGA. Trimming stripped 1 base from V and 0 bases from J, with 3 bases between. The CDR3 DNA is TGTGCCAGCAGCTTAATGCCGAACACCGGGGAGCTGTTTTTT. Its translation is CASSLMPNTGELFF. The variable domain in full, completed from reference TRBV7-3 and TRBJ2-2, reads GAGVSQTPSNKVTEKGKYVELRCDPISGHTALYWYRQSLGQGPEFLIYFQGTGAADDSGLPNDRFFAVRPEGSVSTLKIQRTERGDSAVYLCASSLMPNTGELFFGEGSRLTVL.

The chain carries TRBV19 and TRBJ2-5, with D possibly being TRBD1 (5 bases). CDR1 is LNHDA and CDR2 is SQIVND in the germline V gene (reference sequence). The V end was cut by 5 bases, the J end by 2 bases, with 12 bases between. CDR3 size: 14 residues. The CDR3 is CASSSRQLQETQYF. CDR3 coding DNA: TGTGCCAGTAGTTCCCGACAGCTACAAGAGACCCAGTACTTC.

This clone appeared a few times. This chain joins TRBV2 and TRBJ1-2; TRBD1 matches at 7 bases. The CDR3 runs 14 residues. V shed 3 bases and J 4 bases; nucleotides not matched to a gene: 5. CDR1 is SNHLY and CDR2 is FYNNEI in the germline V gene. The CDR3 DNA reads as TGTGCCAGCAGTGAGAACAGGGGAGGCTATGGCTACACCTTC. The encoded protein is CASSENRGGYGYTF.

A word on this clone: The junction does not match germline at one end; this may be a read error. CDR3: CRTGQGQPQHF. For the CDR3, the DNA is TGCCGGACAGGGCAGGGTCAGCCCCAGCATTTT. The J gene is TRBJ1-5, the V gene TRBV28, with 8 bases aligning to TRBD1. Per the germline V gene, CDR1 is MDHEN and CDR2 is SYDVKM. The CDR3 is 11 amino acids.

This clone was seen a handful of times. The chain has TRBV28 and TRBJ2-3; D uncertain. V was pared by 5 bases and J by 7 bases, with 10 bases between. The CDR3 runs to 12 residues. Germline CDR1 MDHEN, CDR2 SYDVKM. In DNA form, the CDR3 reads TGTGCCAGCAGTGAGCGCGAGCATACGCAGTATTTT. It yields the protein CASSEREHTQYF.

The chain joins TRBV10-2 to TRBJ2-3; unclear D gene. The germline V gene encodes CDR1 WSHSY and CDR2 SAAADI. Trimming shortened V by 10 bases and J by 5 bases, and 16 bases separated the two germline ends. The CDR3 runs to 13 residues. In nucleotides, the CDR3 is TGCGCCACCCGAGACACAGAGAGAGATACGCAGTATTTT. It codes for CATRDTERDTQYF.

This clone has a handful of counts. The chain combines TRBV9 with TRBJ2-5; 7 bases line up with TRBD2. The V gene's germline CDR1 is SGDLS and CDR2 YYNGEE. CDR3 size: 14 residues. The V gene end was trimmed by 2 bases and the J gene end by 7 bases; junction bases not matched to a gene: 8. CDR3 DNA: TGTGCCAGCAGCGTCGATCAAGGGGAGGGGACCCAGTACTTC. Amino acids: CASSVDQGEGTQYF.

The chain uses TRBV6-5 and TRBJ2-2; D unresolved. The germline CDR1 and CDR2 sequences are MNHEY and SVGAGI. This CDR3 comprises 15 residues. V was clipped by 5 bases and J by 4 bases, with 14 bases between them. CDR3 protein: CASSPRPGSTGELFF. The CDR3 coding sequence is TGTGCCAGCAGTCCCCGGCCGGGCTCCACCGGGGAGCTGTTTTTT.

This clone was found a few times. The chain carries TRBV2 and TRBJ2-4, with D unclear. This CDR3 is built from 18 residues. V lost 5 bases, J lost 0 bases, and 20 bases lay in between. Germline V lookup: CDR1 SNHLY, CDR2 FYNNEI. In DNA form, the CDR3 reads TGTGCCAGCAGTTTCACAGTCGTTCGGCCACTAGCCAAAAACATTCAGTACTTC. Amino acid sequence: CASSFTVVRPLAKNIQYF.

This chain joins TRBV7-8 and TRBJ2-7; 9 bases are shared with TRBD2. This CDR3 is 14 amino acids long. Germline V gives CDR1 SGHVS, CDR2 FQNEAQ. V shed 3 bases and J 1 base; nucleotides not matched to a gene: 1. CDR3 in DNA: TGTGCCAGCAGCTTGACTAGCGGTTCCTACGAGCAGTACTTC. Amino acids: CASSLTSGSYEQYF.